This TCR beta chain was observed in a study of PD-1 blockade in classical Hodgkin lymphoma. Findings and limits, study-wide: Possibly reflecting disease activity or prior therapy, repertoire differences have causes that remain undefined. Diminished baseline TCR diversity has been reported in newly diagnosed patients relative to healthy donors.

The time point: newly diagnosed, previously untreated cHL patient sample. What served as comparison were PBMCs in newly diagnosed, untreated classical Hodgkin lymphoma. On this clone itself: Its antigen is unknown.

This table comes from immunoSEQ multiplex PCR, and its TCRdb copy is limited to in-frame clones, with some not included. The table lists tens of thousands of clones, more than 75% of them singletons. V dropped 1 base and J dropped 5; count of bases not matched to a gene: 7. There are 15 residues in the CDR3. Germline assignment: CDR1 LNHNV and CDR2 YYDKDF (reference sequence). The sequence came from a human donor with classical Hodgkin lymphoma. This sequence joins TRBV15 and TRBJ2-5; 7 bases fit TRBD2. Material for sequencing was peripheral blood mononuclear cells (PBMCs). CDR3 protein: CATSRGTRAGETQYF. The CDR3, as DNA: TGTGCCACCAGCAGAGGGACTAGAGCCGGGGAGACCCAGTACTTC. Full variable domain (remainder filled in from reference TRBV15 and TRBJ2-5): DAMVIQNPRYQVTQFGKPVTLSCSQTLNHNVMYWYQQKSSQAPKLLFHYYDKDFNNEADTPDNFQSRRPNTSFCFLDIRSPGLGDTAMYLCATSRGTRAGETQYFGPGTRLLVL.